Listed here are 3 T cell receptor beta chains from one sample, sequenced in a study of blood T cell repertoires in COVID-19 (dated by TCRdb to the early 2020s). The method behind the library was the immunoSEQ multiplex PCR assay. TCRdb re-hosts the immuneACCESS table, in-frame sequences only. Its copies lack some clones; in the studies checked, an unresolved V gene accounts for under half of them, and the cause for the rest is not known. The sample has approximately 150,000 clones on record, about 83% of them singletons. Clones ranked in the top ten supply approximately 1.4% of the sample. Sequenced: peripheral blood. These receptors originate from a human donor in a cohort sampled during active COVID-19.

J is TRBJ2-2 and V is TRBV5-1, with a weak D call TRBD2 (6 bases). Germline CDR1 reads SGHRS; CDR2 reads YFSETQ. The CDR3 covers 16 residues. Between the trimmed V and J ends, which lost 0 bases and 4 bases, there was a span of 13 bases. CDR3 sequence: CASSLAGTRGTGELFF. CDR3 nucleotide sequence: TGCGCCAGCAGCTTGGCCGGGACTCGAGGCACCGGGGAGCTGTTTTTT.

This clone appeared a single time. The gene calls are TRBV7-2 and TRBJ2-3; perhaps TRBD1 as D (7 bases). This CDR3 has 16 residues. The ends were cut back, 5 bases at V and 1 base at J, with 16 bases in the middle. CDR1 and CDR2 (germline): SGHTA, FQGNSA. DNA for the CDR3: TGTGCCAGCAGCCCTAGGGGGCTAGCGCGCACAGATACGCAGTATTTT. Protein product: CASSPRGLARTDTQYF.

Only one count was recorded for this clone. This sequence joins TRBV5-1 and TRBJ2-7; possibly TRBD2 for D (5 bases). The CDR3 has 14 amino acids. Per the germline V gene, CDR1 is SGHRS and CDR2 is YFSETQ. The V and J ends lost 4 bases and 4 bases respectively, with 15 bases between them. The CDR3: CASSLSERRYEQYF. The CDR3 DNA sequence: TGCGCCAGCAGCCTCAGCGAGCGGAGGTACGAGCAGTACTTC.